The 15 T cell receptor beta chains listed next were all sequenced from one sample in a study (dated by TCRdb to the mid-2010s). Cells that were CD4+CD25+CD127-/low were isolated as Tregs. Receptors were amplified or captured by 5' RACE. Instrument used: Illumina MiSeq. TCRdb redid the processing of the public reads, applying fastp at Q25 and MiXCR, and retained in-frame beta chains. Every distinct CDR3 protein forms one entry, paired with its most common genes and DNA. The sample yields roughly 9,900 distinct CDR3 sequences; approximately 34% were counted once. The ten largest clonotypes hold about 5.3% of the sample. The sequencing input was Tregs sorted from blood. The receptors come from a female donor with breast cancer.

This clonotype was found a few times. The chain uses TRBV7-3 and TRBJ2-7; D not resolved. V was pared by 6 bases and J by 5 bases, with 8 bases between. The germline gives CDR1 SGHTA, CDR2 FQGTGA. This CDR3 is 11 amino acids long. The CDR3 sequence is CASRVDHEQYV. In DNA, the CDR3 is TGTGCCAGCAGAGTGGACCACGAGCAGTACGTC.

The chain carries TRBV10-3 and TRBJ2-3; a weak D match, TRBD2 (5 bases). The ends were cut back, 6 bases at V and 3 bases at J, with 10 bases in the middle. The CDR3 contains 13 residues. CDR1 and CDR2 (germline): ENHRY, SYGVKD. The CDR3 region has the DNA TGTGCCATCAGATCGAGGGAAACAGATACGCAGTATTTT. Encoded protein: CAIRSRETDTQYF.

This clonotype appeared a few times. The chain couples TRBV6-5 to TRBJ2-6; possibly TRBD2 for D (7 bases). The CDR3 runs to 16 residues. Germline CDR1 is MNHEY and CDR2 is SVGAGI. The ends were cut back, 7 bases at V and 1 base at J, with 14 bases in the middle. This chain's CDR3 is CASTRGGGSGANVLTF. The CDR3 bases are TGTGCCAGCACCAGAGGGGGAGGGTCTGGGGCCAACGTCCTGACTTTC.

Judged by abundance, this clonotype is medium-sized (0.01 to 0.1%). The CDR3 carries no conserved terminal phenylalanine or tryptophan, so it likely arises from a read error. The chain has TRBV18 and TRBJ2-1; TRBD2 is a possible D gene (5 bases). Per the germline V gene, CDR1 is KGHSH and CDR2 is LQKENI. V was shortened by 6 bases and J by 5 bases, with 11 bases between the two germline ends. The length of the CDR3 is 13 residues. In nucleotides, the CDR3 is TGTGCCAGCTCCGGGAAAATGGACAATGAGCAGTTCCTC. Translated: CASSGKMDNEQFL.

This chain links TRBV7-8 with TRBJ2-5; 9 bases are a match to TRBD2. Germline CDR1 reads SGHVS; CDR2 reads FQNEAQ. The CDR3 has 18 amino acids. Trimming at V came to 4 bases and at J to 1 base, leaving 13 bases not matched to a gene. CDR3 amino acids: CASSSPQRLAATQETQYF. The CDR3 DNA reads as TGTGCCAGCAGCTCACCACAGAGACTAGCGGCAACCCAAGAGACCCAGTACTTC.

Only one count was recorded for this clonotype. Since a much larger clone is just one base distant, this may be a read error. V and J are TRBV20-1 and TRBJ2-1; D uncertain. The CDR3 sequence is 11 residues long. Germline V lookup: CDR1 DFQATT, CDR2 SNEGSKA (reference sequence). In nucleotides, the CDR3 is TGCAGTGCTACTAGAGGCAATGAGCAGCTCTTC. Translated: CSATRGNEQLF.

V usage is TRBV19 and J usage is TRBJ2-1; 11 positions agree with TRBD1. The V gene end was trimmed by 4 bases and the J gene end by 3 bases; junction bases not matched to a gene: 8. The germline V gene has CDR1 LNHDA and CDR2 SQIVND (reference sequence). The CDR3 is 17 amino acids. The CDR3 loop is CASSRRTGGRNYNEQFF. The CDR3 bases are TGTGCCAGTAGTAGACGGACAGGGGGCAGAAACTACAATGAGCAGTTCTTC.

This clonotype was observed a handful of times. The CDR3 bases are TGCAGTGCTAGTACGCCAGGGGGCTGGAATTCACCCCTCCACTTT. Translating it yields CSASTPGGWNSPLHF. This sequence joins TRBV20-1 and TRBJ1-6, with TRBD1 identical over 8 bases. The junction had 8 bases not matched to a gene; V was cut back by 3 bases and J by 7 bases. Germline V gene sequence: CDR1 DFQATT, CDR2 SNEGSKA (reference sequence). The CDR3 is 15 amino acids.

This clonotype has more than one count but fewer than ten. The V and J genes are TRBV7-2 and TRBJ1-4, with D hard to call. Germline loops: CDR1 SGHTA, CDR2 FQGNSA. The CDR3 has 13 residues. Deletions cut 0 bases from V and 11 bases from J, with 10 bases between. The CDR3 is CASSLAGRGKLFF. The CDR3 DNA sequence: TGTGCCAGCAGCTTAGCTGGTCGAGGGAAACTGTTTTTT.

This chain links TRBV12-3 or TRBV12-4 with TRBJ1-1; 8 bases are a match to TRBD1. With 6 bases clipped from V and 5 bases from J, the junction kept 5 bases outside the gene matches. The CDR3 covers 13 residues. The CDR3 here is CASRTGVGTEAFF. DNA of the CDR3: TGTGCCAGCAGGACAGGGGTAGGGACTGAAGCTTTCTTT.

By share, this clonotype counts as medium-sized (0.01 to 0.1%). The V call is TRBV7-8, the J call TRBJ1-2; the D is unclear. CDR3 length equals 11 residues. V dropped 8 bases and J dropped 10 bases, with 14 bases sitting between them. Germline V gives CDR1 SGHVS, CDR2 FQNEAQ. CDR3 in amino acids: CASLETNVYTF. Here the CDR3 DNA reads TGTGCCAGCTTAGAGACCAATGTCTACACCTTC. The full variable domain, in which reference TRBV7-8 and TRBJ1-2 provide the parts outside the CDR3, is GAGVSQSPRYKVAKRGQDVALRCDPISGHVSLFWYQQALGQGPEFLTYFQNEAQLDKSGLPSDRFFAERPEGSVSTLKIQRTQQEDSAVYLCASLETNVYTFGSGTRLTVV.

CDR3 protein: CASSSGIQETQYF. The CDR3 coding sequence is TGTGCCAGCAGTTCCGGGATACAAGAGACCCAGTACTTC. The chain combines TRBV2 with TRBJ2-5; D may be TRBD2 (5 bases). Germline V lookup: CDR1 SNHLY, CDR2 FYNNEI. The CDR3 is 13 amino acids. Deletions cut 5 bases from V and 2 bases from J, with 9 bases between.

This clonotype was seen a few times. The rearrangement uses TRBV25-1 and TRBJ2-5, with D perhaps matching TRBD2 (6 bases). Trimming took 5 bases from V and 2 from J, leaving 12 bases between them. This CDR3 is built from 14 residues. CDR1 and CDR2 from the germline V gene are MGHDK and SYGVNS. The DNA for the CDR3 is TGTGCCAGCAGTTCGGCGGAGGGTCAAGAGACCCAGTACTTC. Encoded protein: CASSSAEGQETQYF.

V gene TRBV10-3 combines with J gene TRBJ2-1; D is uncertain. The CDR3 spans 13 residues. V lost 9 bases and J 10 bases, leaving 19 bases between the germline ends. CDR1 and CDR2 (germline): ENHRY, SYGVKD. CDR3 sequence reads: CAMRPNSGREQFF. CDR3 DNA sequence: TGTGCCATGAGGCCTAACTCCGGTCGGGAGCAGTTCTTC.

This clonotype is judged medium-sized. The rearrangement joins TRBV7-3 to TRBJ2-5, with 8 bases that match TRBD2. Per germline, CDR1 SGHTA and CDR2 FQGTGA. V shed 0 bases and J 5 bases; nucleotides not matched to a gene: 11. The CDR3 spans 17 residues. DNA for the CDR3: TGTGCCAGCAGCTTAACGGGAAGTAGCGGGATTGCGGAGACCCAGTACTTC. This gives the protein CASSLTGSSGIAETQYF.